The source of this T cell receptor beta chain is a study of T cell responses to AZD1222 COVID-19 vaccine. Study-level background: Pooled samples include second doses given at about 4 or 12 weeks. Study outcomes and limitations: Seropositive AZD1222 recipients at baseline numbered only five to seven. White British people made up most donors, females outnumbered males, and clonal diversity was possibly underestimated.

Points on this clone: Its antigen is still unknown.

Profiling relied on immunoSEQ multiplex PCR, and the TCRdb table lists in-frame clones only, not all of them. The top ten clones hold roughly 0.49% of a sample with more than 150,000 clones, 80% to 90% of them seen once. The CDR3 has 12 residues. V was shortened by 4 bases and J by 5 bases, with 11 bases between the two germline ends. Per the germline V gene, CDR1 is GTSNPN and CDR2 is SVGIG (reference sequence). The clonotype was recovered from an adult in good health. Material: peripheral blood, obtained on day 0 of AZD1222 vaccination. The rearrangement uses TRBV30 and TRBJ2-5; D unresolved. CDR3 amino acids: CAWMGKRETQYF. The CDR3, as DNA: TGTGCCTGGATGGGGAAAAGGGAGACCCAGTACTTC.